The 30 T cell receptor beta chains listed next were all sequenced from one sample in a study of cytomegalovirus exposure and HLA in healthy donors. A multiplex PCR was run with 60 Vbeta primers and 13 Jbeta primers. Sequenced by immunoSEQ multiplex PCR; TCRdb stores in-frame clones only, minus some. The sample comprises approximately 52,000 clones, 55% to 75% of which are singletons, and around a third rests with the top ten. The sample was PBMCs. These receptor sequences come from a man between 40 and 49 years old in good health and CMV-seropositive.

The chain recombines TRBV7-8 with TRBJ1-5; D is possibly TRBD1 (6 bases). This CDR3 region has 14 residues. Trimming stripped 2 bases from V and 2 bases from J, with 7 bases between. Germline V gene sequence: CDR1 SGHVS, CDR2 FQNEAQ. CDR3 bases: TGTGCCAGCAGCTTAAACAGGGGCAATCAGCCCCAGCATTTT. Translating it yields CASSLNRGNQPQHF.

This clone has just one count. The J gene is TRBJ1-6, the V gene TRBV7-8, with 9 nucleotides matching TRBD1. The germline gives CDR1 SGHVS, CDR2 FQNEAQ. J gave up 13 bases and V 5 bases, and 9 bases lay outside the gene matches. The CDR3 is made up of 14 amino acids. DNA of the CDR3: TGTGCCAGCAGCACCGGGGGACAGGGAAGGCCCCTCCACTTT. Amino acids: CASSTGGQGRPLHF.

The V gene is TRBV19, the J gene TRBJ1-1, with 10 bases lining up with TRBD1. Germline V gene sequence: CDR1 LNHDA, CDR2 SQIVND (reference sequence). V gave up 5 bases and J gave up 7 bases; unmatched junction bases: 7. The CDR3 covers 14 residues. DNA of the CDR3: TGTGCCAGTAGTCGGACAGGGGGTTGGGATGAAGCTTTCTTT. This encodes CASSRTGGWDEAFF. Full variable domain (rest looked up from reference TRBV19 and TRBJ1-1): DGGITQSPKYLFRKEGQNVTLSCEQNLNHDAMYWYRQDPGQGLRLIYYSQIVNDFQKGDIAEGYSVSREKKESFPLTVTSAQKNPTAFYLCASSRTGGWDEAFFGQGTRLTVV.

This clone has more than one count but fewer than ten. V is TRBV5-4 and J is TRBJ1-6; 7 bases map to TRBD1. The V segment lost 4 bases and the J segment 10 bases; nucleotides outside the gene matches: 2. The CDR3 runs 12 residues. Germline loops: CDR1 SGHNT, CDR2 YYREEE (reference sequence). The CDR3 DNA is TGTGCCAGCAGCCCAGGGGGATCACCCCTCCACTTT. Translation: CASSPGGSPLHF.

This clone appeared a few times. The CDR3 DNA follows: TGTGCCAGCAGCAAGACTTCGAACACTGAAGCTTTCTTT. Translating it yields CASSKTSNTEAFF. The J gene is TRBJ1-1, the V gene TRBV5-6, with D uncertain. The V gene's germline CDR1 is SGHDT and CDR2 YYEEEE. The V gene lost 4 bases and the J gene lost 1 base, with 8 bases spanning the gap. This CDR3 spans 13 amino acids.

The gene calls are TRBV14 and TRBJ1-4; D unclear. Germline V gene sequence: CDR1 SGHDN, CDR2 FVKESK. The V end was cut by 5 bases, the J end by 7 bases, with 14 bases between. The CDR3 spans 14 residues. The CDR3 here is CASSDMRAPEKLFF. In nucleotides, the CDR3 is TGTGCCAGCAGCGATATGAGGGCACCTGAAAAACTGTTTTTT.

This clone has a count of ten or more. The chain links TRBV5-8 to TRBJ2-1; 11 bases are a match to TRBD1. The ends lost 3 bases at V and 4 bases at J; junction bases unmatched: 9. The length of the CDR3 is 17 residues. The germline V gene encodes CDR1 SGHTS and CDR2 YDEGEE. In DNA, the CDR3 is TGTGCCAGCAGCTCTCGGACAGGGGGCAAGACTTACAATGAGCAGTTCTTC. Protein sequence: CASSSRTGGKTYNEQFF.

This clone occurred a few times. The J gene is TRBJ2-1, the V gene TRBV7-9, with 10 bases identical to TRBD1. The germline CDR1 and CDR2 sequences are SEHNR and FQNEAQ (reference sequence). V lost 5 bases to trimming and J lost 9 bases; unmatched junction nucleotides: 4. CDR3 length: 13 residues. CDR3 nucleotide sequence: TGTGCCAGCAGCCGGGACAGGGGCGGTGAGCAGTTCTTC. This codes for CASSRDRGGEQFF.

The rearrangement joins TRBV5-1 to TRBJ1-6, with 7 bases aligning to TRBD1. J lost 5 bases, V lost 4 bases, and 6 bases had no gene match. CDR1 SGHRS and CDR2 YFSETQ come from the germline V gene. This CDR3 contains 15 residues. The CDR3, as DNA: TGCGCCAGCAGCCCGGACGGGACAGATAATTCACCCCTCCACTTT. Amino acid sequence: CASSPDGTDNSPLHF.

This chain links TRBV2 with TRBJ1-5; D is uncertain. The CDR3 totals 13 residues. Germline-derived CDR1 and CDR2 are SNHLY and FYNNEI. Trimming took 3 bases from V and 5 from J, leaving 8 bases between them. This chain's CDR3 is CASSDPEDQPQHF. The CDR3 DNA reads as TGTGCCAGCAGTGATCCAGAGGATCAGCCCCAGCATTTT.

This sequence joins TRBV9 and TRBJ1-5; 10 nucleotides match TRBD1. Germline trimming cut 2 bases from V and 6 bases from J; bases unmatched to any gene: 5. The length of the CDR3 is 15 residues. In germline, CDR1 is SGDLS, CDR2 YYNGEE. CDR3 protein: CASSVGGQGFQPQHF. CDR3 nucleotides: TGTGCCAGCAGCGTTGGGGGACAGGGGTTTCAGCCCCAGCATTTT.

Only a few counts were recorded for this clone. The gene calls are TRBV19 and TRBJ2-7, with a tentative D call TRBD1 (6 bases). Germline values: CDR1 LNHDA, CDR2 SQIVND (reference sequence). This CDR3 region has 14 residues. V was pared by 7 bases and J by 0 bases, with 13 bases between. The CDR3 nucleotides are TGTGCCAGTACGCCTGGACAGTACTCCTACGAGCAGTACTTC. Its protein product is CASTPGQYSYEQYF.

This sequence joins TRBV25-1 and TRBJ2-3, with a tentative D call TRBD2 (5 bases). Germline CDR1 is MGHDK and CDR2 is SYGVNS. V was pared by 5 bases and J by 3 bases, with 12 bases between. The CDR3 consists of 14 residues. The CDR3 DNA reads TGTGCCAGCAGTTTTGCCGGGGAGACAGATACGCAGTATTTT. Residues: CASSFAGETDTQYF.

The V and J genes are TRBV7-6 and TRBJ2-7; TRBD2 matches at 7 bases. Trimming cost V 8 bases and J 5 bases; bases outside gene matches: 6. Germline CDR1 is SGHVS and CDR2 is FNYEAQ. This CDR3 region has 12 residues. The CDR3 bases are TGTGCCAGCCGGGGAGGGGCCCACGAGCAGTACTTC. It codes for CASRGGAHEQYF.

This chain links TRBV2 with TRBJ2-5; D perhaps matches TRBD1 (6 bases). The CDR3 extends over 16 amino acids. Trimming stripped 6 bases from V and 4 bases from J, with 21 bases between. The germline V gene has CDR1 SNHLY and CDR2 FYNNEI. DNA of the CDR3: TGTGCCAGCAGGACCCCACACGGACGAGGGGGAGAGACCCAGTACTTC. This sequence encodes CASRTPHGRGGETQYF.

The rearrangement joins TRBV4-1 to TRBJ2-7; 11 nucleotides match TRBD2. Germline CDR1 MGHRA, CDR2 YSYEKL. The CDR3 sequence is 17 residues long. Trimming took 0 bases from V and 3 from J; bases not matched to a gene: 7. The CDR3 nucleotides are TGCGCCAGCAGCCAAGACCTACTAGCGGGGGTGTTCTACGAGCAGTACTTC. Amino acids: CASSQDLLAGVFYEQYF.

CDR3 residues: CASSSPRQPQHF. In nucleotides, the CDR3 is TGTGCCAGCAGCTCCCCCAGGCAGCCCCAGCATTTT. The J gene is TRBJ1-5, the V gene TRBV5-6; D remains unclear. Trimming pared 3 bases from V and 7 bases from J, leaving 8 bases between. From germline, CDR1 is SGHDT and CDR2 YYEEEE. The CDR3 loop spans 12 amino acids.

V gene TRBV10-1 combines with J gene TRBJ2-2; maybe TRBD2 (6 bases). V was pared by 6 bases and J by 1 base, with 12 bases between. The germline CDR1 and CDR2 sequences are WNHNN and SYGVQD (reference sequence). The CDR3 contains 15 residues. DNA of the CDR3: TGCGCCAGCAGGAAGACTAGGGTGAACACCGGGGAGCTGTTTTTT. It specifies CASRKTRVNTGELFF.

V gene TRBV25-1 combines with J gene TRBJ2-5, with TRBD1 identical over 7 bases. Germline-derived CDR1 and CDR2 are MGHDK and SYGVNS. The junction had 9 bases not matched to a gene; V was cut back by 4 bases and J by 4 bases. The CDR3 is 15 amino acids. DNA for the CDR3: TGTGCCAGCAGTGCCAGGAAAGGGGGCGCAGAGACCCAGTACTTC. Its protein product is CASSARKGGAETQYF.

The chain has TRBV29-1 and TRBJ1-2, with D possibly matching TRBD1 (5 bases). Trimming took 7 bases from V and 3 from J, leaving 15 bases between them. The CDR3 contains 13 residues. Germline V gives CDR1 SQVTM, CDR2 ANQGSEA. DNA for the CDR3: TGCAGCGCGGCTTGGGGCGAGGACTATGGCTACACCTTC. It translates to CSAAWGEDYGYTF.

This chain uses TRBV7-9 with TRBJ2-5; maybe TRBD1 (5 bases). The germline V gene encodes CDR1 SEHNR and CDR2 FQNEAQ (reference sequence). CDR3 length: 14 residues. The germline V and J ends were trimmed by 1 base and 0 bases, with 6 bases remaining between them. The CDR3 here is CASSLGGNQETQYF. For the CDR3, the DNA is TGTGCCAGCAGCTTAGGGGGCAACCAAGAGACCCAGTACTTC.

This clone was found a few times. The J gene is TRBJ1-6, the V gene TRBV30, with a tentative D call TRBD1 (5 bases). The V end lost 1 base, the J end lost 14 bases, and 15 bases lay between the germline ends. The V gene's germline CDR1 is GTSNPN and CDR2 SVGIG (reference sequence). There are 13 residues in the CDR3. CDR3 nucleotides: TGTGCCTGGAGTGAGGCAGGGACTAAAACCCTCCACTTT. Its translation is CAWSEAGTKTLHF.

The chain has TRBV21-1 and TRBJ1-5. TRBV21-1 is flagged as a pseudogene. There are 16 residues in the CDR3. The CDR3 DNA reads TGTGCCAGCAGCGAGGGAGGGGGAGAGGGCAATCAGCCCCAGCATTTT. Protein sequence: CASSEGGGEGNQPQHF.

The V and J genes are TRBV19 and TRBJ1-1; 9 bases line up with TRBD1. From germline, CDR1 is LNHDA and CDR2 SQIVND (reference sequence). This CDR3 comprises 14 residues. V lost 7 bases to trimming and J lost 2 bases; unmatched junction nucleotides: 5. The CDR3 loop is CASNPTGGNTEAFF. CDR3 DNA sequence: TGTGCCAGTAATCCTACAGGGGGCAACACTGAAGCTTTCTTT.

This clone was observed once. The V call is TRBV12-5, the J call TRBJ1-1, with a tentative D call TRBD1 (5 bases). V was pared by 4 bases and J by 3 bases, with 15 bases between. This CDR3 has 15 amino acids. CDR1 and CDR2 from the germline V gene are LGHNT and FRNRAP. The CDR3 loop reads CASGSRRGIDTEAFF. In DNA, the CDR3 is TGTGCTAGTGGTTCCCGCCGGGGGATTGACACTGAAGCTTTCTTT.

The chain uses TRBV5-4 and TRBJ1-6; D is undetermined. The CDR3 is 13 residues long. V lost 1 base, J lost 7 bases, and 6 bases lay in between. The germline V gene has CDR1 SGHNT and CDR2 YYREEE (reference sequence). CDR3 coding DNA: TGTGCCAGCAGCTTGACCAGGAATTCACCCCTCCACTTT. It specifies CASSLTRNSPLHF.

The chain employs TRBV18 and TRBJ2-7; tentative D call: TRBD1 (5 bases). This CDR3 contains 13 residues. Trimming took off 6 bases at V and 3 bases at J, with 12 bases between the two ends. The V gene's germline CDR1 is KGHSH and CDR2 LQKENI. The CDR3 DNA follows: TGTGCCAGCTCGTCAGGGCCCAACTACGAGCAGTACTTC. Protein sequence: CASSSGPNYEQYF.

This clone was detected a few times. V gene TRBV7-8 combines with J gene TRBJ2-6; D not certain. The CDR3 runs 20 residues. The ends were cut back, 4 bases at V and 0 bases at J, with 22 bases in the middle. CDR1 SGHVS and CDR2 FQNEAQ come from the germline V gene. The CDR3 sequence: CASSSTVGQAEFSGANVLTF. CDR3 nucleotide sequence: TGTGCCAGCAGCTCAACGGTGGGCCAAGCTGAGTTCTCTGGGGCCAACGTCCTGACTTTC.

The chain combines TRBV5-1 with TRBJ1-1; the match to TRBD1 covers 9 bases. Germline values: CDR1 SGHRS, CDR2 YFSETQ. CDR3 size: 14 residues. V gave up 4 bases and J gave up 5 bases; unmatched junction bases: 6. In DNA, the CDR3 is TGCGCCAGCAGCCGAGACAGGGGGAAAACTGAAGCTTTCTTT. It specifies CASSRDRGKTEAFF.

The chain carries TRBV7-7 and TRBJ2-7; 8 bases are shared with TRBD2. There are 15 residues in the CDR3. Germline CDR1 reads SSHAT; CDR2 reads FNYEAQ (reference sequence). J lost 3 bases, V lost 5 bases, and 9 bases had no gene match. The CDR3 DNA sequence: TGTGCCAGCAGCCCTCTGGCGGGGGGCAACTACGAGCAGTACTTC. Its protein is CASSPLAGGNYEQYF.